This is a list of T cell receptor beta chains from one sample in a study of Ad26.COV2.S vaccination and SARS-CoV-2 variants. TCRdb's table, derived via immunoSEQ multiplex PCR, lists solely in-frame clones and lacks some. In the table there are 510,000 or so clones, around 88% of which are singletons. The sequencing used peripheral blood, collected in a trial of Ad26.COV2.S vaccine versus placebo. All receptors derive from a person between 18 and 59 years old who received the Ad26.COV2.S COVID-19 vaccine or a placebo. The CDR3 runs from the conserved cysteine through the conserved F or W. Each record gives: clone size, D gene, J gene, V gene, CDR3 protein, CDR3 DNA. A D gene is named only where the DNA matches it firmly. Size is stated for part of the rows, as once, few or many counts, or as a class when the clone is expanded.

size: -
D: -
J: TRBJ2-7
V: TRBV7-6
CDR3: CASSPTGSRGEQYF
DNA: TGTGCCAGCAGCCCCACGGGGAGTAGGGGCGAGCAGTACTTC

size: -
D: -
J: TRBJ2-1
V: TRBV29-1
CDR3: CSVGSTYNEQFF
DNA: TGCAGCGTTGGTTCTACCTACAATGAGCAGTTCTTC

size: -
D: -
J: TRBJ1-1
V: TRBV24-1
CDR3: CATSDLRSNEAFF
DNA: TGTGCCACCAGTGATTTGAGGAGTAATGAAGCTTTCTTT

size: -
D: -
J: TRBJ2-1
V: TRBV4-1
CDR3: CASSRVISYNEQFF
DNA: TGCGCCAGCAGCCGGGTGATATCCTACAATGAGCAGTTCTTC

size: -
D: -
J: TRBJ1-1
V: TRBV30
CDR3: CACHRALGAFF
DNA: TGTGCCTGCCACAGGGCCCTTGGGGCTTTCTTT

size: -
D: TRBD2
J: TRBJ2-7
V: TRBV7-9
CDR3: CASSQGGTSVYEQYF
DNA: TGTGCCAGCAGCCAGGGCGGGACTAGCGTTTACGAGCAGTACTTC

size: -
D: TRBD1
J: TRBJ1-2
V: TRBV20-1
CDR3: CSASRTGGMHRYTF
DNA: TGCAGTGCTAGTAGGACAGGGGGAATGCATCGCTACACCTTC

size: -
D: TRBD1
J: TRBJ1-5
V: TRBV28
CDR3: CASGTRQGTGGLSQPQHF
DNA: TGTGCCAGCGGGACACGACAGGGGACAGGGGGCTTAAGTCAGCCCCAGCATTTT

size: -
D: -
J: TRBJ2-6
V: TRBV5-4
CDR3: CASSSRGGFSGANVLTF
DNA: TGTGCCAGCAGCTCCAGGGGCGGGTTTTCTGGGGCCAACGTCCTGACTTTC

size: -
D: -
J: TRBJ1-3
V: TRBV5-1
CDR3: CASSAGQTIQPGSGNTIYF
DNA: TGCGCCAGCAGCGCCGGACAGACGATACAGCCCGGCTCTGGAAACACCATATATTTT

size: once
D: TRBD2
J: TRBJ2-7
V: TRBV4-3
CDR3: CASSQGRGLAGRLSPSYEQYF
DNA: TGCGCCAGCAGCCAGGGACGCGGACTAGCGGGCCGATTATCACCCTCCTACGAGCAGTACTTC

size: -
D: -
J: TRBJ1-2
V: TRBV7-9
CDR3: CASSPGGFYGYTF
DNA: TGTGCCAGCAGCCCAGGAGGATTCTATGGCTACACCTTC

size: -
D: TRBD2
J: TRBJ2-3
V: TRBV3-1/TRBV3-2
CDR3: CASSQQTLAGGPTDTQYF
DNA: TGTGCCAGCAGCCAACAAACACTAGCGGGAGGGCCAACAGATACGCAGTATTTT

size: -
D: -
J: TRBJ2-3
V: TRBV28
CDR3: CASRADLQGGTQYF
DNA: TGTGCCAGCAGGGCGGATCTTCAAGGGGGTACGCAGTATTTT

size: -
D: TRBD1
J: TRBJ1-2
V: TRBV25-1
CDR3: CASSPDRGYGYTF
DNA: TGTGCCAGCAGCCCCGACAGGGGCTATGGCTACACCTTC

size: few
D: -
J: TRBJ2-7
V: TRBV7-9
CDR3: CASRPMGQLAEQYF
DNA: TGTGCCAGCCGACCTATGGGGCAGCTGGCCGAGCAGTACTTC

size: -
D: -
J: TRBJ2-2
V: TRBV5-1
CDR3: CASSQAENTGELFF
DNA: TGCGCCAGCAGCCAAGCAGAAAACACCGGGGAGCTGTTTTTT

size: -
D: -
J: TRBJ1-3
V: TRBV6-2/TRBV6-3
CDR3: CASSYRQRFGNTIYF
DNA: TGTGCCAGCAGTTACCGACAGCGCTTCGGAAACACCATATATTTT

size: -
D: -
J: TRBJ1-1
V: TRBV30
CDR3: CAWSVKVNTEAFF
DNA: TGTGCCTGGAGTGTTAAGGTGAACACTGAAGCTTTCTTT

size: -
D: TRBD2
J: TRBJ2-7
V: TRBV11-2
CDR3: CASSLDPGTSGSYEQYF
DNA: TGTGCCAGCAGCTTAGACCCAGGGACTAGCGGGAGCTACGAGCAGTACTTC

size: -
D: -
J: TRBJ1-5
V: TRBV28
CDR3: CASLGEGSDPQPQHF
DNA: TGTGCCAGCCTAGGTGAAGGGAGCGACCCCCAGCCCCAGCATTTT

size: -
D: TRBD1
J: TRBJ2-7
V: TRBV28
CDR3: CASSPQGAGYEQYF
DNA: TGTGCCAGCAGTCCTCAGGGGGCTGGTTACGAGCAGTACTTC

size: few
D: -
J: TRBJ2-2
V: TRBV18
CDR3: CASPTSPGGGGELFF
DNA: TGTGCCAGCCCCACGAGCCCAGGAGGTGGCGGGGAGCTGTTTTTT

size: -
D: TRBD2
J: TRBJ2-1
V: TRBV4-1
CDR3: CASSQGSGTKINEQFF
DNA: TGCGCCAGCAGCCAAGGTAGCGGGACAAAAATCAATGAGCAGTTCTTC

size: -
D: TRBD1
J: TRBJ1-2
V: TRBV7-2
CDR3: CASNDGTVYGYTF
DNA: TGTGCCAGCAATGACGGGACAGTCTATGGCTACACCTTC

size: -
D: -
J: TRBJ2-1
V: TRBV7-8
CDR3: CASSLGQSYNEQFF
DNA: TGTGCCAGCAGCTTAGGACAATCCTACAATGAGCAGTTCTTC

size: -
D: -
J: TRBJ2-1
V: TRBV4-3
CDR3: CASSQEVNPYNEQFF
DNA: TGCGCCAGCAGCCAAGAGGTCAACCCGTACAATGAGCAGTTCTTC

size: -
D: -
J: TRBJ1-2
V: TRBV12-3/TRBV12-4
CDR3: CASSLGGEVGYTF
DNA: TGTGCCAGCAGCCTAGGGGGGGAGGTTGGCTACACCTTC

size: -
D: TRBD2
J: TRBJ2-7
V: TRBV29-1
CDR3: CSVAGGRAGEQYF
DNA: TGCAGCGTTGCTGGCGGGAGGGCCGGGGAGCAGTACTTC

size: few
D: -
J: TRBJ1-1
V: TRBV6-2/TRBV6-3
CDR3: CASSYRARGLDTEAFF
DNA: TGTGCCAGCAGTTACAGGGCACGGGGGTTGGACACTGAAGCTTTCTTT

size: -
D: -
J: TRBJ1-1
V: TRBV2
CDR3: CASSEAPSGRVPEAFF
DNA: TGTGCCAGCAGTGAAGCGCCCAGTGGCAGGGTTCCTGAAGCTTTCTTT

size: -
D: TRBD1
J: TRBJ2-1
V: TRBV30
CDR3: CAWRPWDRLNEQFF
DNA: TGTGCCTGGAGGCCTTGGGACAGGCTGAATGAGCAGTTCTTC

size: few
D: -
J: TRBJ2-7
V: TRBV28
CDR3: CASSLVSPKNEQYF
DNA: TGTGCCAGCAGCCTAGTCTCCCCAAAGAATGAGCAGTACTTC

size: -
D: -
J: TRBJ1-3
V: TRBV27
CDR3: CASRSTEGGNTIYF
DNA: TGTGCCAGCAGATCCACCGAGGGGGGAAACACCATATATTTT

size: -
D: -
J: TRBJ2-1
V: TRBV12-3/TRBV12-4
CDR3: CASSSGAGEQFF
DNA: TGTGCCAGCAGTTCAGGGGCGGGTGAGCAGTTCTTC

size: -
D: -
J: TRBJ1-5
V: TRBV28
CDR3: CATRRAGSQPQHF
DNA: TGTGCTACCCGAAGGGCAGGGTCTCAGCCCCAGCATTTT

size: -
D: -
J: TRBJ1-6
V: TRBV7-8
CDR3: CASSQRTNNLKDSPLHF
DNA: TGTGCCAGCAGCCAGCGGACAAACAACCTTAAGGATTCACCCCTCCACTTT

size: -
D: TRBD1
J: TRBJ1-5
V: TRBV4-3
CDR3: CASSPTGGDQPQHF
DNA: TGCGCCAGCAGCCCGACAGGGGGTGATCAGCCCCAGCATTTT

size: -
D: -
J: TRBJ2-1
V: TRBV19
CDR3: CASSIRGGTGDNNEQFF
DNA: TGTGCCAGTAGTATACGGGGGGGGACAGGTGATAACAATGAGCAGTTCTTC

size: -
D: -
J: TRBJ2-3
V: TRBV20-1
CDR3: CSAPRRDTQYF
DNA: TGCAGTGCCCCAAGGAGGGATACGCAGTATTTT

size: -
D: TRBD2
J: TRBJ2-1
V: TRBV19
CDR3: CASSLLGLAGGNEQFF
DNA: TGTGCCAGTAGTCTTCTGGGACTAGCGGGGGGCAATGAGCAGTTCTTC

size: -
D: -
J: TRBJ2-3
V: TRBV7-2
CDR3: CASSLGPSGTDTQYF
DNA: TGTGCCAGCAGCTTAGGGCCCAGCGGCACAGATACGCAGTATTTT

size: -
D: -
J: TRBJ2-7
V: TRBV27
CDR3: CASSLGAGYEQYF
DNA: TGTGCCAGCAGTTTAGGGGCCGGCTACGAGCAGTACTTC